The 13 T cell receptor beta chains in this list originate from one sample, sequenced in a study of blood T cell repertoires in COVID-19 (dated by TCRdb to between 2020 and 2021). Library preparation employed the immunoSEQ multiplex PCR assay. TCRdb holds this immuneACCESS table with in-frame rearrangements only. Some clones are missing; in checked studies, unresolved V genes explain under half, and the rest has no known cause. The sample table lists 150,000 to 200,000 clones, 80% of them with a count of one. Clones ranked in the top ten supply 5% to 6% of the sample. The sequenced material came from PBMCs or T cells enriched from blood (not recorded which). All receptors derive from a man aged 35 to 55 who had recovered from COVID-19.

This sequence joins TRBV5-5 and TRBJ2-3; tentative D call: TRBD2 (5 bases). The CDR3 covers 14 residues. V lost 4 bases to trimming and J lost 2 bases, with 11 bases between them. Germline V gene data show CDR1 as SGHKS and CDR2 as YYEKEE (reference sequence). The CDR3 DNA follows: TGTGCCAGCAGCCCTCGGGATTTCACAGATACGCAGTATTTT. This encodes CASSPRDFTDTQYF.

V and J are TRBV4-1 and TRBJ1-6; the match to TRBD1 covers 8 bases. The CDR3 has 15 residues. From germline, CDR1 is MGHRA and CDR2 YSYEKL. V gave up 6 bases and J gave up 7 bases; unmatched junction bases: 8. The CDR3 coding sequence is TGCGCCAGCAGGCACCCGGACAGGGACAATTCACCCCTCCACTTT. Amino acid sequence: CASRHPDRDNSPLHF.

The chain uses TRBV14 and TRBJ1-1; unclear D gene. Germline V lookup: CDR1 SGHDN, CDR2 FVKESK. The V end was cut by 4 bases, the J end by 1 base, with 7 bases between. The CDR3 extends over 13 amino acids. In DNA, the CDR3 is TGTGCCAGCAGCCGCCAGGAGAACACTGAAGCTTTCTTT. Residues: CASSRQENTEAFF.

The gene calls are TRBV19 and TRBJ1-1, with 11 bases matching TRBD1. Trimming removed 5 bases from V and 4 bases from J; junction bases left unmatched: 6. This CDR3 comprises 15 residues. Per the germline V gene, CDR1 is LNHDA and CDR2 is SQIVND (reference sequence). The CDR3 loop is CASSFTGTGGTEAFF. CDR3 nucleotides: TGTGCCAGTAGTTTCACCGGGACAGGGGGCACTGAAGCTTTCTTT.

The DNA for the CDR3 is TGCGCCAGCCAAGGCGGGGGGATCCAAGAGACCCAGTACTTC. It specifies CASQGGGIQETQYF. The V gene is TRBV5-1, the J gene TRBJ2-5; 8 nucleotides match TRBD2. This CDR3 contains 14 residues. The junction had 6 bases not matched to a gene; V was cut back by 7 bases and J by 1 base. Germline V CDR1 and CDR2: SGHRS, YFSETQ.

This clone was counted only a few times. V is TRBV7-9 and J is TRBJ2-2; 10 positions agree with TRBD1. V lost 5 bases, J lost 5 bases, and 11 bases stayed unmatched. The CDR3 has 17 amino acids. Germline V CDR1 and CDR2: SEHNR, FQNEAQ (reference sequence). CDR3 sequence: CASSAPLGQGTTGELFF. The CDR3 region has the DNA TGTGCCAGCAGCGCGCCCCTGGGACAGGGGACTACCGGGGAGCTGTTTTTT.

This chain connects TRBV27 to TRBJ2-7; D is unresolved. Trimming took 10 bases from V and 0 from J, leaving 16 bases between them. The V gene's germline CDR1 is MNHEY and CDR2 SMNVEV (reference sequence). This CDR3 is 14 amino acids long. CDR3 region: CATAWQASSYEQYF. The CDR3 DNA reads as TGTGCCACCGCCTGGCAGGCCTCCTCCTACGAGCAGTACTTC.

CDR3 in amino acids: CASSLSGGAETQYF. The DNA for the CDR3 is TGTGCCAGCAGCTTAAGCGGGGGGGCTGAGACCCAGTACTTC. This chain links TRBV7-2 with TRBJ2-5; 10 bases match TRBD2. Trimming at V came to 2 bases and at J to 5 bases, leaving 2 bases not matched to a gene. The CDR3 runs to 14 residues. Germline assignment: CDR1 SGHTA and CDR2 FQGNSA.

The rearrangement links TRBV19 to TRBJ2-7, with 7 bases fitting TRBD2. V shed 5 bases, J shed 4 bases, and the junction held 8 bases outside the gene matches. Germline CDR1 and CDR2: LNHDA and SQIVND (reference sequence). This CDR3 contains 14 residues. CDR3 protein: CASSSGGGLYEQYF. The CDR3 DNA reads as TGTGCCAGTAGTTCTGGCGGGGGTCTTTACGAGCAGTACTTC.

The J gene is TRBJ1-3, the V gene TRBV5-1; the match to TRBD1 covers 7 bases. V shed 0 bases and J 4 bases; nucleotides not matched to a gene: 7. There are 16 residues in the CDR3. Looked up from germline, CDR1 is SGHRS and CDR2 is YFSETQ. DNA for the CDR3: TGCGCCAGCAGCTTGGAGGGGGCGCCATTCGGAAACACCATATATTTT. It encodes CASSLEGAPFGNTIYF.

The V gene is TRBV5-1, the J gene TRBJ2-3; D is unresolved. The CDR3 is 14 residues long. V was trimmed by 5 bases and J by 1 base, leaving 11 bases between them. Germline CDR1 is SGHRS and CDR2 is YFSETQ. The CDR3 here is CASREAPRTDTQYF. Here the CDR3 DNA reads TGCGCCAGCAGAGAGGCGCCCCGCACAGATACGCAGTATTTT.

This clone has just a few counts. The chain has TRBV2 and TRBJ1-2; 8 nucleotides line up with TRBD1. This CDR3 spans 14 amino acids. Germline assignment: CDR1 SNHLY and CDR2 FYNNEI. The ends lost 1 base at V and 8 bases at J; junction bases unmatched: 6. CDR3: CASSEVAGGGGYTF. CDR3 DNA sequence: TGTGCCAGCAGTGAAGTGGCAGGGGGCGGCGGCTACACCTTC.

This rearrangement joins TRBV19 to TRBJ1-2; D perhaps matches TRBD1 (6 bases). Trimming shortened V by 1 base and J by 6 bases, and 12 bases separated the two germline ends. The CDR3 loop spans 14 amino acids. The germline gives CDR1 LNHDA, CDR2 SQIVND (reference sequence). The CDR3 spells CASSIGQGWDGYTF. Here the CDR3 DNA reads TGTGCCAGTAGTATAGGCCAGGGGTGGGATGGCTACACCTTC.